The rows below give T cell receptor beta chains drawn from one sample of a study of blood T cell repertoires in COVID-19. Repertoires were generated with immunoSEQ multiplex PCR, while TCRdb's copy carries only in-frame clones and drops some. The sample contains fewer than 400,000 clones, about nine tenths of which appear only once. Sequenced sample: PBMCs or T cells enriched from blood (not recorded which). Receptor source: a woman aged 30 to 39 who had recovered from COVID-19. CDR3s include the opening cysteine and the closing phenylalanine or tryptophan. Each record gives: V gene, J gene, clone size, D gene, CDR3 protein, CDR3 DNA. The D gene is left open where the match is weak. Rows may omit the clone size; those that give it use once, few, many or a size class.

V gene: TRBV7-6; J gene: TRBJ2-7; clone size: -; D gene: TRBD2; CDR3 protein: CASSQSGLAYEQYF; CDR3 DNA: TGTGCCAGCAGCCAATCTGGACTAGCATACGAGCAGTACTTC
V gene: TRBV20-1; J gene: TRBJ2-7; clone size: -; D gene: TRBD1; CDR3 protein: CSASPGQRAYEQYF; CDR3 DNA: TGCAGTGCGAGTCCGGGACAGCGAGCCTACGAGCAGTACTTC
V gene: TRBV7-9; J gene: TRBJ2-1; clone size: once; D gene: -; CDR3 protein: CASSPMEREQFF; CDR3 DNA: TGTGCCAGCAGCCCAATGGAGCGTGAGCAGTTCTTC
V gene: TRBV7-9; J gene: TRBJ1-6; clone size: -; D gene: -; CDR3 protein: CASSLVLTKTYNSPLHF; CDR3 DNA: TGTGCCAGCAGCTTAGTCCTGACTAAGACCTATAATTCACCCCTCCACTTT
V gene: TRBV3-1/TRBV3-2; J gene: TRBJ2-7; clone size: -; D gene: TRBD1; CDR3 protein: CASSQDPGTGSTEQYF; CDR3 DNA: TGTGCCAGCAGCCAAGATCCCGGGACAGGGAGTACCGAGCAGTACTTC
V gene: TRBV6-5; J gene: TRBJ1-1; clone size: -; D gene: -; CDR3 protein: CASSTGENTEAFF; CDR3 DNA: TGTGCCAGCAGCACGGGAGAGAACACTGAAGCTTTCTTT
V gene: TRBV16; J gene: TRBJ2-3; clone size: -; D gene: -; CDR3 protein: CASSPYTDTQYF; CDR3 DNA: TGTGCCAGCAGCCCGTACACAGATACGCAGTATTTT
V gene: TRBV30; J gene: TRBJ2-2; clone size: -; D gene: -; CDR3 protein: CAWRYGTKNTGELFF; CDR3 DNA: TGTGCCTGGAGGTATGGGACAAAGAACACCGGGGAGCTGTTTTTT
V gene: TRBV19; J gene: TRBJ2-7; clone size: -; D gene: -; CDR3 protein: CASSMADRSYEQYF; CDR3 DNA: TGTGCCAGTAGTATGGCCGACAGGTCCTACGAGCAGTACTTC
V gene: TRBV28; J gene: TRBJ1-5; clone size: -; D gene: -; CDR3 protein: CASSKDRSNQPQHF; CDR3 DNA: TGTGCCAGCAGCAAGGACAGAAGTAATCAGCCCCAGCATTTT
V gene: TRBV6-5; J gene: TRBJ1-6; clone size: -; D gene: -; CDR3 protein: CASRRGARSPLHF; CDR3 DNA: TGTGCCAGCAGACGGGGTGCACGATCACCCCTCCACTTT
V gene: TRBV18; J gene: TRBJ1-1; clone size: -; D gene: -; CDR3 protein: CASSPAGGGPEAFF; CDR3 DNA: TGTGCCAGCTCACCGGCAGGCGGGGGCCCTGAAGCTTTCTTT
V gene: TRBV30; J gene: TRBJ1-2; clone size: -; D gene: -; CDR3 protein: CAWSMGGGYTF; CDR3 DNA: TGTGCCTGGAGTATGGGGGGTGGCTACACCTTC
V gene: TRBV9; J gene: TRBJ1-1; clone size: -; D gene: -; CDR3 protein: CASSSKNTEAFF; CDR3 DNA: TGTGCCAGCAGCTCTAAGAACACTGAAGCTTTCTTT
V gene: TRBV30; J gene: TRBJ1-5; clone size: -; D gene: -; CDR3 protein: CAWSVRGGGNQPQHF; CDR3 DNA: TGTGCCTGGAGTGTACGGGGGGGTGGCAATCAGCCCCAGCATTTT
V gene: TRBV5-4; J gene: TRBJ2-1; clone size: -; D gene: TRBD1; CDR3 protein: CASSLPDRQGQFF; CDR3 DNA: TGTGCCAGCAGCCTACCCGATCGACAGGGACAGTTCTTC
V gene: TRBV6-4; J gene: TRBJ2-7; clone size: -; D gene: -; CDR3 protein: CASSASGNLGGEQYF; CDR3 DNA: TGTGCCAGCAGTGCCTCCGGGAACCTGGGGGGCGAGCAGTACTTC
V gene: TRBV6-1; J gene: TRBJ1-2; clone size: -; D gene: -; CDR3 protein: CASSERLRGYGYTF; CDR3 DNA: TGTGCCAGCAGTGAACGACTTAGGGGCTATGGCTACACCTTC
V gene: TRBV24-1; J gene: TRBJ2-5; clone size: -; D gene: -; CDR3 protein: CATSVDRVGGRGPYQETQYF; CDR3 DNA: TGTGCCACCAGTGTCGACAGGGTGGGGGGACGAGGGCCTTACCAAGAGACCCAGTACTTC
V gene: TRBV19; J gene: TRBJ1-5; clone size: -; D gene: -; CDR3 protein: CASSILLQGYSNQPQHF; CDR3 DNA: TGTGCCAGTAGTATCCTGCTACAGGGATATAGCAATCAGCCCCAGCATTTT
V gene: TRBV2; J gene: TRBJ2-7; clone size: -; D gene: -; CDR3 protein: CASSEVLGHLYEQYF; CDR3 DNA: TGTGCCAGCAGTGAAGTTTTGGGACACCTATACGAGCAGTACTTC
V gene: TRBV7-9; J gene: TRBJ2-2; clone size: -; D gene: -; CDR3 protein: CASSFPRGNGELFF; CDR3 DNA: TGTGCCAGCAGCTTTCCCCGGGGGAACGGGGAGCTGTTTTTT
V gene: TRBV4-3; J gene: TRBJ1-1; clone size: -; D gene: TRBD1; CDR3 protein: CASAWTGNTEAFF; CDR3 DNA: TGCGCCAGCGCTTGGACAGGCAACACTGAAGCTTTCTTT
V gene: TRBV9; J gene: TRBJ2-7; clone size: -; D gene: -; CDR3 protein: CASSVGVVGVYEQYF; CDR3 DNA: TGTGCCAGCAGCGTAGGCGTAGTGGGAGTCTACGAGCAGTACTTC
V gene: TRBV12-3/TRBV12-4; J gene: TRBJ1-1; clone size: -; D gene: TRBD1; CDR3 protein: CASRDRGASEAFF; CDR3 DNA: TGTGCCAGCCGAGACAGGGGAGCTTCTGAAGCTTTCTTT
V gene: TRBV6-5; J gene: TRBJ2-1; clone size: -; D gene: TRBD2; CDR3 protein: CASNLAGYNEQFF; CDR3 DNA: TGTGCCAGCAACCTAGCGGGATACAATGAGCAGTTCTTC
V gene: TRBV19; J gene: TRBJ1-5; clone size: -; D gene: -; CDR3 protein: CASNPGPGQPQHF; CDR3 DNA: TGTGCCAGTAATCCAGGGCCAGGTCAGCCCCAGCATTTT
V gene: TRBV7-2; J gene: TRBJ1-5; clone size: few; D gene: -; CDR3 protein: CASSFSVLSNQPQHF; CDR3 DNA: TGTGCCAGCAGCTTCTCAGTTCTTAGCAATCAGCCCCAGCATTTT
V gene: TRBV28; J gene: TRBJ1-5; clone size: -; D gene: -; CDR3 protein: CASSLNRVRQPQHF; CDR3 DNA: TGTGCCAGCAGTTTAAACAGGGTTCGTCAGCCCCAGCATTTT
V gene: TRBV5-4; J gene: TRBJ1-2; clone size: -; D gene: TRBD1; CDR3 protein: CASSPQGAQGYTF; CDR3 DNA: TGTGCCAGCAGCCCTCAGGGGGCACAAGGCTACACCTTC
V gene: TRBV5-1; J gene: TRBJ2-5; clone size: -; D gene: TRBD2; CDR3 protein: CASSSSGTNQETQYF; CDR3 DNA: TGCGCCAGCAGCTCCTCCGGGACTAACCAAGAGACCCAGTACTTC
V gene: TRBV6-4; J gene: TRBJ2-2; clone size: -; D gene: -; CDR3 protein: CASSGSPGTGELFF; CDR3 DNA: TGTGCCAGCAGTGGGTCCCCGGGTACCGGGGAGCTGTTTTTT
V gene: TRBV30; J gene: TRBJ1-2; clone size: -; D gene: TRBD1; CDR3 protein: CAWSGQGYGYGYTF; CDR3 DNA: TGTGCCTGGAGTGGACAGGGCTACGGCTATGGCTACACCTTC
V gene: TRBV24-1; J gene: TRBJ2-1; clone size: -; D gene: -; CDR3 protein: CATSDSSSVNEQFF; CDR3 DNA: TGTGCCACCAGTGATTCCTCTTCGGTCAATGAGCAGTTCTTC
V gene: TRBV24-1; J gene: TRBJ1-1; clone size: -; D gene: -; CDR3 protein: CATSDPPRTEAFF; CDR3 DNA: TGTGCCACCAGTGATCCCCCCCGCACTGAAGCTTTCTTT
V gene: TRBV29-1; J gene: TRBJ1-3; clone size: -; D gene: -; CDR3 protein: CSVIRTAGNTIYF; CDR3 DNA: TGCAGCGTTATCCGGACAGCTGGAAACACCATATATTTT
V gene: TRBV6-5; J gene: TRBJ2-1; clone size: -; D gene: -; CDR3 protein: CASKGPGVEQFF; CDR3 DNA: TGTGCCAGCAAAGGACCGGGGGTTGAGCAGTTCTTC
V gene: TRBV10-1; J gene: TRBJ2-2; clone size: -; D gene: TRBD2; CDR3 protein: CASSESTSGKIRTGELFF; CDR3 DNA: TGCGCCAGCAGTGAGTCGACTAGCGGGAAAATTCGCACCGGGGAGCTGTTTTTT
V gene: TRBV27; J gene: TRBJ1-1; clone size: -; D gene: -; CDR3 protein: CASSYGIGNTEAFF; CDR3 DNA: TGTGCCAGCAGTTACGGGATCGGGAACACTGAAGCTTTCTTT
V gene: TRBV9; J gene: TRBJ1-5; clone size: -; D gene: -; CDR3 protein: CASSVEGGNQPQHF; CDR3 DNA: TGTGCCAGCAGCGTAGAGGGGGGCAATCAGCCCCAGCATTTT
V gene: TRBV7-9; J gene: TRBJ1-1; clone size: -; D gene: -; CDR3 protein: CASIGAIGGLDTEAFF; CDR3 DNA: TGTGCCAGCATCGGTGCTATTGGGGGGTTGGACACTGAAGCTTTCTTT
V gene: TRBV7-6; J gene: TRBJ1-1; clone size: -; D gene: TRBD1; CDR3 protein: CASSLSDRGVSTEAFF; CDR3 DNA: TGTGCCAGCAGCCTTAGTGACAGGGGTGTTAGCACTGAAGCTTTCTTT
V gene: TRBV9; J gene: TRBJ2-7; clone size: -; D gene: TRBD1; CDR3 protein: CASSPDRAREQYF; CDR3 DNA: TGTGCCAGCAGCCCAGACAGGGCTAGGGAGCAGTACTTC
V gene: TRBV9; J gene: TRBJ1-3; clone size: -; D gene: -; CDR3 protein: CASSSRAGAAGNTIYF; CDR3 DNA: TGTGCCAGCAGCAGCAGAGCAGGGGCAGCCGGAAACACCATATATTTT
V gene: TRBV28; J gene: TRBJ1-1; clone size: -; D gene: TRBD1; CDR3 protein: CASRSPGQVTEAFF; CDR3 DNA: TGTGCCAGCAGATCTCCTGGACAGGTCACTGAAGCTTTCTTT
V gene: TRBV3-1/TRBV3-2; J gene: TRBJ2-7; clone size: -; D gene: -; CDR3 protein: CASSQQQGRSYEQYF; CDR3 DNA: TGTGCCAGCAGCCAACAGCAGGGTCGATCCTACGAGCAGTACTTC
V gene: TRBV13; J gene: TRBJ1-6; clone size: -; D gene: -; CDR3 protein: CASSLGPARGFYNSPLHF; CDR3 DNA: TGTGCCAGCAGCTTAGGTCCAGCCAGGGGTTTCTATAATTCACCCCTCCACTTT
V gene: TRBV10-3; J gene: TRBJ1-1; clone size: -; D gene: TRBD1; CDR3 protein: CASRDSFEAFF; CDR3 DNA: TGTGCCAGCCGGGACAGCTTTGAAGCTTTCTTT
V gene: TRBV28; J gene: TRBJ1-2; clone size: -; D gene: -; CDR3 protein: CASIGQGDSGYTF; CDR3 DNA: TGTGCCAGCATCGGGCAGGGCGATAGTGGCTACACCTTC
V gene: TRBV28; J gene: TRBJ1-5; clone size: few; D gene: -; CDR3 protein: CASNRVQKQPQHF; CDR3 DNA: TGTGCCAGCAACAGGGTTCAGAAGCAGCCCCAGCATTTT
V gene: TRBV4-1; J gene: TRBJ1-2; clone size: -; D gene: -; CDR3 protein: CASSQVSGVGYTF; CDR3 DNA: TGCGCCAGCAGCCAAGTTTCAGGGGTTGGCTACACCTTC